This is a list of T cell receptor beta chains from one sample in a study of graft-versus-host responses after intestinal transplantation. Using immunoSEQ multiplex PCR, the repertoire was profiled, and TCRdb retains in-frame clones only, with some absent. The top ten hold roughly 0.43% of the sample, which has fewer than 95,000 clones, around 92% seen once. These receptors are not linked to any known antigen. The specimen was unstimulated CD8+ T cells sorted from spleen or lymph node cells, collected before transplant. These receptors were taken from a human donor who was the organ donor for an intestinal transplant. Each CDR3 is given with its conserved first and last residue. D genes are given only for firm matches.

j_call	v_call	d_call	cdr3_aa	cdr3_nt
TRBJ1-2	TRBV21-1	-	CASSNTGGKGYTF	TGTGCCAGCAGCAACACAGGGGGCAAGGGCTACACCTTC
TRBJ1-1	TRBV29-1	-	CSSRGPEVTEAFF	TGCAGCTCCAGGGGACCGGAGGTTACTGAAGCTTTCTTT
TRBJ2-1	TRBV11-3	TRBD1	CASSRTGDNEQFF	TGTGCCAGCAGCCGCACAGGGGACAATGAGCAGTTCTTC
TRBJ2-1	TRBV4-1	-	CASSQSSPSYNEQFF	TGCGCCAGCAGCCAATCTAGTCCCTCCTACAATGAGCAGTTCTTC
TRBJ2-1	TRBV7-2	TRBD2	CASSLDRGLVSAYNEQFF	TGTGCCAGCAGCTTGGACCGGGGACTAGTAAGCGCCTACAATGAGCAGTTCTTC
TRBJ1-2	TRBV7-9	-	CASSKRGQFLYGSYGYTF	TGTGCCAGCAGCAAGCGCGGACAGTTTTTATATGGTAGCTATGGCTACACCTTC
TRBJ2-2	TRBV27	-	CASSLSTVGSPTGELFF	TGTGCCAGCAGTTTATCGACAGTGGGCAGCCCCACCGGGGAGCTGTTTTTT
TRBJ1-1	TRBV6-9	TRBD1	CASSYWAPGQGRNTEAFF	TGTGCCAGCAGTTATTGGGCCCCGGGACAGGGAAGGAACACTGAAGCTTTCTTT
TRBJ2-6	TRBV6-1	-	CASSEANSGANVLTF	TGTGCCAGCAGTGAAGCTAACTCTGGGGCCAACGTCCTGACTTTC
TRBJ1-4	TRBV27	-	CASRARASFEKLFF	TGTGCCAGCAGGGCCAGGGCTAGTTTTGAAAAACTGTTTTTT
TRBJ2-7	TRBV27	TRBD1	CASGPNGDRIYEQYF	TGTGCCAGCGGACCGAATGGGGACAGGATCTACGAGCAGTACTTC
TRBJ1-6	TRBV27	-	CASSQRQYNSPLHF	TGTGCCAGCTCTCAACGACAGTATAATTCACCCCTCCACTTT
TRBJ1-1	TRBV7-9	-	CASSGRGGDTEAFF	TGTGCCAGCAGCGGCAGGGGAGGGGACACTGAAGCTTTCTTT